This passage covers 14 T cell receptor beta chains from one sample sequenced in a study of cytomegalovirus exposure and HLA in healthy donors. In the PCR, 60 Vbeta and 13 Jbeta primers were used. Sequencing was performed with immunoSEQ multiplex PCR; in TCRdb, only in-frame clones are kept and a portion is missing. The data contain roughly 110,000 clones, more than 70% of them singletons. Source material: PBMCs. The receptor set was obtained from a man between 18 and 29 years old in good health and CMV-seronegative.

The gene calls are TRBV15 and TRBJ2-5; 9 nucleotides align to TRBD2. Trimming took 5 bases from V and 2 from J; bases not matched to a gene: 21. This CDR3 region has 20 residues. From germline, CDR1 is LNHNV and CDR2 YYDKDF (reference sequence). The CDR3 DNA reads TGTGCCACCAGCTACCAGCGGGGGGACTTACCGACTAACCATCAAGAGACCCAGTACTTC. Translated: CATSYQRGDLPTNHQETQYF.

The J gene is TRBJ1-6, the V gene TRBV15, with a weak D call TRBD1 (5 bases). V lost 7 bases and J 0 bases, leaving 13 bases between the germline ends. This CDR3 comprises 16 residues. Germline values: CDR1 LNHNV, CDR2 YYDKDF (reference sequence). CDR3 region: CATTPGGISYNSPLHF. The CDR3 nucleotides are TGTGCCACCACACCGGGGGGAATCTCCTATAATTCACCCCTCCACTTT. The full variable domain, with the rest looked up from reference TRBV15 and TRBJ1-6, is DAMVIQNPRYQVTQFGKPVTLSCSQTLNHNVMYWYQQKSSQAPKLLFHYYDKDFNNEADTPDNFQSRRPNTSFCFLDIRSPGLGDTAMYLCATTPGGISYNSPLHFGNGTRLTVT.

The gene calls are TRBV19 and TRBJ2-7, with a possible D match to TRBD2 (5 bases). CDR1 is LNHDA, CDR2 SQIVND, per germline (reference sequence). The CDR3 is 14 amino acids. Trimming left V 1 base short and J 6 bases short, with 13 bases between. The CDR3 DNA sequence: TGTGCCAGTAGTATAGCGAAGGAGAGGGCCGAGCAGTACTTC. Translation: CASSIAKERAEQYF.

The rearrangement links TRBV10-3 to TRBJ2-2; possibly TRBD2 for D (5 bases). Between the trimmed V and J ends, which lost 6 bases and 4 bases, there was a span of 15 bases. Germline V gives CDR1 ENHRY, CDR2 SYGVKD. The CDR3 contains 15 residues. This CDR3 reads CAIRAGGAGTGELFF. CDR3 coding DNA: TGTGCCATCAGAGCAGGAGGCGCGGGCACCGGGGAGCTGTTTTTT.

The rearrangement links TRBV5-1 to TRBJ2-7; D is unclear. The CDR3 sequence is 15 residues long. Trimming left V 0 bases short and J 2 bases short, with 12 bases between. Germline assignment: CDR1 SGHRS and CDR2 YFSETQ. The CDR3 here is CASSLEFYRAYEQYF. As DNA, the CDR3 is TGCGCCAGCAGCTTGGAGTTCTACCGGGCCTACGAGCAGTACTTC. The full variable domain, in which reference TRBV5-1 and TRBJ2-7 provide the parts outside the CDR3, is KAGVTQTPRYLIKTRGQQVTLSCSPISGHRSVSWYQQTPGQGLQFLFEYFSETQRNKGNFPGRFSGRQFSNSRSEMNVSTLELGDSALYLCASSLEFYRAYEQYFGPGTRLTVT.

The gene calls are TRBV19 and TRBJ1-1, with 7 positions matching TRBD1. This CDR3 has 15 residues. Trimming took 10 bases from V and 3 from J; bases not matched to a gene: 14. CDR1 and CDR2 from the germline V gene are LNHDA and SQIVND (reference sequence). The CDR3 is CATHHRGRIYTEAFF. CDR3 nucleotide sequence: TGTGCCACCCATCACAGGGGACGAATATACACTGAAGCTTTCTTT. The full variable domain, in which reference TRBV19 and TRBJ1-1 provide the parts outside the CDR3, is DGGITQSPKYLFRKEGQNVTLSCEQNLNHDAMYWYRQDPGQGLRLIYYSQIVNDFQKGDIAEGYSVSREKKESFPLTVTSAQKNPTAFYLCATHHRGRIYTEAFFGQGTRLTVV.

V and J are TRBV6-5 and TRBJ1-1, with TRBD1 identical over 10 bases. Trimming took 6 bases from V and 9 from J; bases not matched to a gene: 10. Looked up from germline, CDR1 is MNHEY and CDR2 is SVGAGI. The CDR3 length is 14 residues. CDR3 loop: CASRPRTGGAKAFF. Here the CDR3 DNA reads TGTGCCAGCAGACCAAGGACAGGGGGAGCTAAAGCTTTCTTT.

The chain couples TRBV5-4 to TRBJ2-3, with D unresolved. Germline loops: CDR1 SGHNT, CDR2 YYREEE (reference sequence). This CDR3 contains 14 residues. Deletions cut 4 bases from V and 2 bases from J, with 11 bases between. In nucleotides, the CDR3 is TGTGCCAGCAGCGTAGCCCGCTCCACAGATACGCAGTATTTT. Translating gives CASSVARSTDTQYF.

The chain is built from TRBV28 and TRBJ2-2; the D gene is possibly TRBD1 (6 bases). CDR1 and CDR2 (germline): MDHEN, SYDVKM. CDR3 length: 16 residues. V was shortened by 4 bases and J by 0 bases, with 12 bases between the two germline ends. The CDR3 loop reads CASSSEDSANTGELFF. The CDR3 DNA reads TGTGCCAGCAGTTCCGAGGACAGCGCGAACACCGGGGAGCTGTTTTTT. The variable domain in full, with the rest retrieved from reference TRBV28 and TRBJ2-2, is DVKVTQSSRYLVKRTGEKVFLECVQDMDHENMFWYRQDPGLGLRLIYFSYDVKMKEKGDIPEGYSVSREKKERFSLILESASTNQTSMYLCASSSEDSANTGELFFGEGSRLTVL.

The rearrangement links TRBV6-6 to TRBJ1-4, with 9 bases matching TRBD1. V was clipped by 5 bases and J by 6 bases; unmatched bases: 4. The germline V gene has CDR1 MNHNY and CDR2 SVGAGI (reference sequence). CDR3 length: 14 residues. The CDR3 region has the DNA TGTGCCAGCAGTATGGACAGGGGATATGAAAAACTGTTTTTT. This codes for CASSMDRGYEKLFF.

DNA of the CDR3: TGTGCCAGTCACCCAGGGGTTCGGATTTCACCCCTCCACTTT. It translates to CASHPGVRISPLHF. This chain uses TRBV19 with TRBJ1-6; a weak D match, TRBD1 (6 bases). Trimming cost V 8 bases and J 9 bases, with 17 bases left between them. The CDR3 loop spans 14 amino acids. The germline CDR1 and CDR2 sequences are LNHDA and SQIVND (reference sequence). Supplemented by reference TRBV19 and TRBJ1-6, the full variable domain reads DGGITQSPKYLFRKEGQNVTLSCEQNLNHDAMYWYRQDPGQGLRLIYYSQIVNDFQKGDIAEGYSVSREKKESFPLTVTSAQKNPTAFYLCASHPGVRISPLHFGNGTRLTVT.

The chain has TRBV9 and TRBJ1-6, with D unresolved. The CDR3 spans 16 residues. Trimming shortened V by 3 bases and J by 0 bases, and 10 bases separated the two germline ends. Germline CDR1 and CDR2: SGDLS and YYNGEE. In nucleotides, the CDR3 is TGTGCCAGCAGCGAGTTCGGGAGCTCCTATAATTCACCCCTCCACTTT. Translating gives CASSEFGSSYNSPLHF.

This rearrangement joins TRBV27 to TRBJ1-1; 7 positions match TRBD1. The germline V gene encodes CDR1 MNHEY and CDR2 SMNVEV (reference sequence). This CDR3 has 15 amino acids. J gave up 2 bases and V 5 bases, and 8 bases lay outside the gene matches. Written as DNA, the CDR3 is TGTGCCAGCAGTCCAAGGGACAGAACAAACACTGAAGCTTTCTTT. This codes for CASSPRDRTNTEAFF.

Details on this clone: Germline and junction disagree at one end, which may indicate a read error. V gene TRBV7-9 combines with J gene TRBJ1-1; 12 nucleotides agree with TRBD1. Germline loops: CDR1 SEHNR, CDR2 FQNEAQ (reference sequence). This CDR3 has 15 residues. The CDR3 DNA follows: TGTTCCAGCAGCCCAGGGACAGGGGGCTACACTGAAGCTTTCTTT. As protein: CSSSPGTGGYTEAFF.